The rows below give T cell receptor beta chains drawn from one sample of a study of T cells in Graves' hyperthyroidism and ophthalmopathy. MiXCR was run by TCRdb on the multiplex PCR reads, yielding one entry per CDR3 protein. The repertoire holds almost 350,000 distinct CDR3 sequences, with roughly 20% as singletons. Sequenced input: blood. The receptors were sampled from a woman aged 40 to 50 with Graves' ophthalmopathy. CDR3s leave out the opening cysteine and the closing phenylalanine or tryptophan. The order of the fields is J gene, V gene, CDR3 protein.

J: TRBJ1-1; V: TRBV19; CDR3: ASRAQGFKPEAF
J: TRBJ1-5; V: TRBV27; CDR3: ASSLRGRDQPQH
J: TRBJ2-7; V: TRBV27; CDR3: ASSSYTRDRGYEQY
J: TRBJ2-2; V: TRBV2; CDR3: ASSEGTSGIGTGELF
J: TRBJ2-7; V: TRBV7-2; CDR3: ASSSDREGYEQY
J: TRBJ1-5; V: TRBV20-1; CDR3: SARDARAHQPQH
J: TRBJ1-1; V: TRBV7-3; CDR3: ASSLNTNTEAF
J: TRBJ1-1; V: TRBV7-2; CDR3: ASSKKTGGRTEAF
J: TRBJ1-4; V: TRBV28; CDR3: ASSQTGFEKLF
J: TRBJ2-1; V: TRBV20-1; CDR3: SAREVFMGLKVSYEQF
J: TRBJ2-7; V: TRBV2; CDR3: ASSVHRLGEQY
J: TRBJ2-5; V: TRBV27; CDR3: ASSFRGGGTQY
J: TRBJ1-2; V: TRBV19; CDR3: AGRGTGSYGYT
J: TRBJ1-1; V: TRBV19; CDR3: ASSTAGIGTEAF
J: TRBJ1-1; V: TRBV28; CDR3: ASRWDRENTEAF
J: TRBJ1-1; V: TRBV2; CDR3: ASSSPRGPSMNTEAF
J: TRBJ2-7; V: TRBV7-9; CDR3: ASSSSRDRGHFAEQY
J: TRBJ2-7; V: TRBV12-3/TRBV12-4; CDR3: ASTFRGRNYEQY
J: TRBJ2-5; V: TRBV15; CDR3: ATSKQNWETQY
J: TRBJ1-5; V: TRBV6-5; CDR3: ASRPSGTSNQPQH
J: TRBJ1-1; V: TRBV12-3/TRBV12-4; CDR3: ASSLFSTEAF
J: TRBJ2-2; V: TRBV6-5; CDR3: ASSYWGLAGGELF
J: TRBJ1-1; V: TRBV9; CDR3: ASRGQGRNTEAF
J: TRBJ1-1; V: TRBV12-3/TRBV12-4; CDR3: ASSLRAPDTEAF
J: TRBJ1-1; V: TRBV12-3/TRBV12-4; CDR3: ASRPDRKTYDTEAF
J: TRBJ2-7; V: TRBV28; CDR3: ASSLVLGVATYEQY
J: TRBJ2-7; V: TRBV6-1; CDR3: ASSEVAGYYEQY
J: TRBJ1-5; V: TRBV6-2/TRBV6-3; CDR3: ASSYRDRAQPQH
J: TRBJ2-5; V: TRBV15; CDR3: ATSRDHGASGPQETQY
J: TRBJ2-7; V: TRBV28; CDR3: ASSFGFPYEQY
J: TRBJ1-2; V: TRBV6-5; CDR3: ASSYVAADYGYT
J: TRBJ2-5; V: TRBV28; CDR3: ASSGFRETQY
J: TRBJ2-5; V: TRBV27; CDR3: ASSTGREETQY
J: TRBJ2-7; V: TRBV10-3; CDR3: ATSGWGTGNFEQY